This TCR beta chain was retrieved from a study of neurological immune-mediated disorders. This clonotype showed up many times. TCRdb reprocessed the 5' RACE reads with MiXCR, giving one entry per CDR3 protein. The sample carries 65,000 to 80,000 distinct CDR3 sequences, 17% recorded once. The germline V gene has CDR1 MNHEY and CDR2 SMNVEV (reference sequence). This CDR3 has 15 amino acids. Trimming pared 4 bases from V and 4 bases from J, leaving 16 bases between. Source material: PBMCs. The sequence derives from a woman aged 35 to 49 in good health. The genes are TRBV27 and TRBJ1-1; tentative D call: TRBD1 (5 bases). CDR3 residues: CASSSISLGGTEAFF. CDR3 sequence (DNA): TGTGCCAGCAGTTCCATTTCATTGGGGGGCACTGAAGCTTTCTTT.